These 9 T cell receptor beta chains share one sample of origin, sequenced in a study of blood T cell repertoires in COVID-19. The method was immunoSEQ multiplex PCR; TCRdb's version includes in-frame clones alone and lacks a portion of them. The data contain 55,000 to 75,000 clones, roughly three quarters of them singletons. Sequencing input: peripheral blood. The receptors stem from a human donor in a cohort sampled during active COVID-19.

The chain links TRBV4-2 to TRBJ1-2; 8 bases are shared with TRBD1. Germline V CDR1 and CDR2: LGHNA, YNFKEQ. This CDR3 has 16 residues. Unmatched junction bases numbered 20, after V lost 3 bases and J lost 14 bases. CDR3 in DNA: TGTGCCAGCAGCCAGGTTTTACGGGACAGGTACCAGATAACGACCTTC. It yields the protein CASSQVLRDRYQITTF.

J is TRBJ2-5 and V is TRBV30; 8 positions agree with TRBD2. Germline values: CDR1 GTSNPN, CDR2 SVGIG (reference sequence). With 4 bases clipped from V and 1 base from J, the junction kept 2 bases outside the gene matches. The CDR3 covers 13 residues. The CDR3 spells CAWKGLAQETQYF. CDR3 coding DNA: TGTGCCTGGAAAGGACTAGCCCAAGAGACCCAGTACTTC.

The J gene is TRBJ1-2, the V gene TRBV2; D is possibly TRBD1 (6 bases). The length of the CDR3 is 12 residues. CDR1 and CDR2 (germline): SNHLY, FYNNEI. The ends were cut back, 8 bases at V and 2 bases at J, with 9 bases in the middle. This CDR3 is CASGTMNYGYTF. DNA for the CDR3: TGTGCCAGCGGGACAATGAACTATGGCTACACCTTC. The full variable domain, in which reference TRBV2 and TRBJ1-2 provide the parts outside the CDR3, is EPEVTQTPSHQVTQMGQEVILRCVPISNHLYFYWYRQILGQKVEFLVSFYNNEISEKSEIFDDQFSVERPDGSNFTLKIRSTKLEDSAMYFCASGTMNYGYTFGSGTRLTVV.

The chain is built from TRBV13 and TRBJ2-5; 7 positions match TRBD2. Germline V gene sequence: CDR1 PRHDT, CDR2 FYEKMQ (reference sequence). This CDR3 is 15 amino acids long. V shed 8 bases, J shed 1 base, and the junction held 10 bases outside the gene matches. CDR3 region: CASGIAGVPQETQYF. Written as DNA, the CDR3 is TGTGCCAGCGGCATAGCGGGTGTCCCCCAAGAGACCCAGTACTTC. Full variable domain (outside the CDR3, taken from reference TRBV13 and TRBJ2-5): AAGVIQSPRHLIKEKRETATLKCYPIPRHDTVYWYQQGPGQDPQFLISFYEKMQSDKGSIPDRFSAQQFSDYHSELNMSSLELGDSALYFCASGIAGVPQETQYFGPGTRLLVL.

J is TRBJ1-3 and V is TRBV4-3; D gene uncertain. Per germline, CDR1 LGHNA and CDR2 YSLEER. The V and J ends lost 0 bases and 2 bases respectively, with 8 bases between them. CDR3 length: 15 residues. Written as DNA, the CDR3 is TGCGCCAGCAGCCAAGATTCGGGGACTGGAAACACCATATATTTT. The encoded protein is CASSQDSGTGNTIYF.

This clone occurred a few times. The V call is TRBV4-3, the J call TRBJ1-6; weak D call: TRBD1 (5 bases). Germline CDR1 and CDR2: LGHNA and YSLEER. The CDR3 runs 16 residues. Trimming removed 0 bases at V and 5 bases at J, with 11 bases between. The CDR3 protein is CASSQDGARNNSPLHF. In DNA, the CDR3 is TGCGCCAGCAGCCAAGATGGGGCGCGTAATAATTCACCCCTCCACTTT.

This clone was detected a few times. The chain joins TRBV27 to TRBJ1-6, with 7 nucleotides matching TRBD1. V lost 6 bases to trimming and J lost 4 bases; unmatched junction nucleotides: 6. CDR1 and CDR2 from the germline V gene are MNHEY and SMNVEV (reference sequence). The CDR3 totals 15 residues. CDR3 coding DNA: TGTGCCAGCAGAGAGACAGGGAGATATAATTCACCCCTCCACTTT. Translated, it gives CASRETGRYNSPLHF.

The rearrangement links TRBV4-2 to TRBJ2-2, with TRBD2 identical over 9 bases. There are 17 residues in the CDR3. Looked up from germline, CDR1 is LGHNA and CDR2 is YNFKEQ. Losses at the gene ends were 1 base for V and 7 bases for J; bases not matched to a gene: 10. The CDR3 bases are TGTGCCAGCAGCCAAGTCAGCGGGAGGAAAGGGGGCGGGGAGCTGTTTTTT. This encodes CASSQVSGRKGGGELFF.

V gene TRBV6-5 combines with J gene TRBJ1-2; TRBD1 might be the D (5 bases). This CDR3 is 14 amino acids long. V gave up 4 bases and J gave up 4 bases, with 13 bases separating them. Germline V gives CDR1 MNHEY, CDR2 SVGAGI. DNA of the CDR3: TGTGCCAGCAGTTCGTATCAGGGCTCCTATGGCTACACCTTC. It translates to CASSSYQGSYGYTF.